One sample yielded the 29 T cell receptor beta chains listed below, sequenced in a study of cytomegalovirus exposure and HLA in healthy donors. The PCR ran on 60 Vbeta and 13 Jbeta primers. The data were produced by immunoSEQ multiplex PCR, yet TCRdb's version contains in-frame clones alone and is incomplete. The sample has 85,000 to 110,000 clones; 75% to 85% are singletons. The sequenced sample consisted of PBMCs. These receptors originate from a young woman in good health and CMV-seropositive.

The chain carries TRBV27 and TRBJ2-3; 7 nucleotides match TRBD2. CDR1 and CDR2 (germline): MNHEY, SMNVEV (reference sequence). The CDR3 spans 16 residues. V lost 11 bases to trimming and J lost 2 bases; unmatched junction nucleotides: 16. CDR3 amino acids: CAASLTGRPPTDTQYF. DNA of the CDR3: TGTGCCGCGTCCCTCACCGGGAGGCCCCCCACAGATACGCAGTATTTT.

The V gene is TRBV27, the J gene TRBJ2-1; 10 nucleotides align to TRBD2. The CDR3 runs 15 residues. The junction had 4 bases not matched to a gene; V was cut back by 6 bases and J by 2 bases. Germline V gene lookup returns CDR1 MNHEY and CDR2 SMNVEV (reference sequence). CDR3 protein: CASRGLAVTYNEQFF. The CDR3 DNA reads as TGTGCCAGCAGAGGACTAGCGGTAACCTACAATGAGCAGTTCTTC.

The chain is built from TRBV10-3 and TRBJ2-3; D might be TRBD2 (6 bases). CDR3 length: 15 residues. Between the trimmed V and J ends, which lost 7 bases and 2 bases, there was a span of 16 bases. The germline gives CDR1 ENHRY, CDR2 SYGVKD. CDR3 sequence: CAITRGSGYTDTQYF. In DNA, the CDR3 is TGTGCCATCACCCGGGGTAGCGGATACACAGATACGCAGTATTTT.

This clone was counted a single time. The V gene is TRBV5-1, the J gene TRBJ2-5; D is ambiguous. CDR1 is SGHRS, CDR2 YFSETQ, per germline. Between the trimmed V and J ends, which lost 2 bases and 5 bases, there was a span of 4 bases. The CDR3 spans 11 residues. In DNA, the CDR3 is TGCGCCAGCAGCTTCTTCGAGACCCAGTACTTC. This translates into CASSFFETQYF.

The chain has TRBV5-4 and TRBJ2-7; 11 nucleotides line up with TRBD2. The CDR3 runs 16 residues. The germline V gene has CDR1 SGHNT and CDR2 YYREEE (reference sequence). The V segment lost 3 bases and the J segment 0 bases; nucleotides outside the gene matches: 5. The CDR3 is CASSSPTSGTSYEQYF. CDR3 DNA: TGTGCCAGCAGCTCCCCGACTAGCGGGACCTCCTACGAGCAGTACTTC.

This clone was seen only a few times. The chain carries TRBV11-2 and TRBJ2-1; TRBD2 might be the D (6 bases). The CDR3 totals 17 residues. V was shortened by 1 base and J by 3 bases, with 16 bases between the two germline ends. Germline V CDR1 and CDR2: SGHAT, FQNNGV. The chain's CDR3 is CASSLGPPTGSYNEQFF. DNA for the CDR3: TGTGCCAGCAGCTTAGGCCCTCCCACCGGGAGCTACAATGAGCAGTTCTTC. The full variable domain, completed using reference TRBV11-2 and TRBJ2-1, is EAGVAQSPRYKIIEKRQSVAFWCNPISGHATLYWYQQILGQGPKLLIQFQNNGVVDDSQLPKDRFSAERLKGVDSTLKIQPAKLEDSAVYLCASSLGPPTGSYNEQFFGPGTRLTVL.

The chain employs TRBV7-2 and TRBJ1-5, with D tentatively TRBD1 (6 bases). Germline CDR1 SGHTA, CDR2 FQGNSA. Trimming cost V 3 bases and J 0 bases, with 9 bases left between them. The CDR3 length is 15 residues. This CDR3 reads CASSLRGGSNQPQHF. In nucleotides, the CDR3 is TGTGCCAGCAGCTTGAGGGGGGGTAGCAATCAGCCCCAGCATTTT.

This clone occurred a few times. The rearrangement links TRBV14 to TRBJ2-5; unclear D gene. Germline V gene data show CDR1 as SGHDN and CDR2 as FVKESK. V lost 1 base to trimming and J lost 5 bases, with 11 bases between them. The CDR3 covers 14 residues. The CDR3 reads CASSQVGSKETQYF. CDR3 coding DNA: TGTGCCAGCAGCCAAGTGGGTAGCAAGGAGACCCAGTACTTC.

CDR3 region: CASSWDGGGVQPQHF. As DNA, the CDR3 is TGTGCCAGCAGCTGGGACGGCGGGGGCGTTCAGCCCCAGCATTTT. The rearrangement uses TRBV5-5 and TRBJ1-5; a weak D match, TRBD1 (6 bases). V gave up 3 bases and J gave up 6 bases, with 16 bases separating them. The CDR3 totals 15 residues. Germline V lookup: CDR1 SGHKS, CDR2 YYEKEE (reference sequence).

The genes are TRBV7-9 and TRBJ2-7; 14 bases match TRBD2. V lost 7 bases and J lost 0; bases outside the gene matches: 11. The CDR3 loop spans 18 amino acids. The germline V gene encodes CDR1 SEHNR and CDR2 FQNEAQ (reference sequence). The CDR3 here is CASNQWTSGGIISYEQYF. CDR3 DNA sequence: TGTGCCAGCAACCAATGGACTAGCGGGGGGATAATCTCCTACGAGCAGTACTTC.

The V gene is TRBV7-2, the J gene TRBJ2-1; 13 nucleotides line up with TRBD2. V shed 6 bases, J shed 6 bases, and the junction held 11 bases outside the gene matches. This CDR3 region has 17 residues. Looked up from germline, CDR1 is SGHTA and CDR2 is FQGNSA. The chain's CDR3 is CASSPTSGRPGGNEQFF. The CDR3 DNA reads TGTGCCAGCAGTCCGACTAGCGGGAGGCCGGGCGGCAATGAGCAGTTCTTC.

The V and J genes are TRBV2 and TRBJ1-1, with a weak D call TRBD1 (5 bases). The CDR3 covers 14 residues. Germline V gives CDR1 SNHLY, CDR2 FYNNEI. V was pared by 6 bases and J by 0 bases, with 11 bases between. The chain's CDR3 is CASRDSILNTEAFF. The CDR3 nucleotides are TGTGCCAGCAGAGACAGCATTCTGAACACTGAAGCTTTCTTT.

This clone was seen at least ten times. The V call is TRBV28, the J call TRBJ1-1; TRBD1 is a possible D gene (6 bases). Germline CDR1 reads MDHEN; CDR2 reads SYDVKM. Deletions cut 5 bases from V and 4 bases from J, with 14 bases between. This CDR3 is 14 amino acids long. The chain's CDR3 is CASSNAGVGTEAFF. DNA of the CDR3: TGTGCCAGCAGTAACGCAGGGGTTGGCACTGAAGCTTTCTTT.

V is TRBV6-5 and J is TRBJ1-1, with TRBD1 identical over 8 bases. Unmatched junction bases numbered 7, after V lost 6 bases and J lost 4 bases. The CDR3 has 14 residues. Germline V gives CDR1 MNHEY, CDR2 SVGAGI. CDR3: CASSQGARLTEAFF. CDR3 in DNA: TGTGCCAGCAGCCAGGGGGCGCGACTCACTGAAGCTTTCTTT.

The table lists this clone with a few counts. The chain is built from TRBV5-6 and TRBJ2-3; 7 bases match TRBD2. V lost 4 bases, J lost 0 bases, and 8 bases stayed unmatched. The germline gives CDR1 SGHDT, CDR2 YYEEEE. The CDR3 has 16 amino acids. CDR3 bases: TGTGCCAGCAGCGGGGAACTAGCGACTAGCACAGATACGCAGTATTTT. Amino acids: CASSGELATSTDTQYF.

This clone was counted a few times. The J gene is TRBJ1-4, the V gene TRBV7-2; weak D call: TRBD1 (6 bases). V lost 1 base and J lost 8, with 14 bases in between. This CDR3 is built from 15 residues. Germline lookup yields CDR1 SGHTA and CDR2 FQGNSA. CDR3: CASSLEGHPTEKLFF. The CDR3 bases are TGTGCCAGCAGCTTAGAGGGACACCCTACAGAAAAACTGTTTTTT.

The chain has TRBV11-1 and TRBJ2-5, with TRBD2 identical over 11 bases. V was pared by 3 bases and J by 4 bases, with 1 base of the junction left unmatched. This CDR3 is 14 amino acids long. Per the germline V gene, CDR1 is SGHAT and CDR2 is FQDESV (reference sequence). For the CDR3, the DNA is TGTGCCAGCAGCTTCCTAGCGGGAGGAGAGACCCAGTACTTC. Translated: CASSFLAGGETQYF. Full variable domain (remainder filled in from reference TRBV11-1 and TRBJ2-5): EAEVAQSPRYKITEKSQAVAFWCDPISGHATLYWYRQILGQGPELLVQFQDESVVDDSQLPKDRFSAERLKGVDSTLKIQPAELGDSAMYLCASSFLAGGETQYFGPGTRLLVL.

Details on this clone: This specimen includes other DNA sequences encoding the same CDR3. The chain recombines TRBV13 with TRBJ2-7, with no clear D. This CDR3 spans 12 amino acids. From germline, CDR1 is PRHDT and CDR2 FYEKMQ (reference sequence). Trimming shortened V by 5 bases and J by 0 bases, and 5 bases separated the two germline ends. The CDR3 loop is CASSLSSYEQYF. The CDR3 DNA is TGTGCCAGCAGCCTTAGCTCCTACGAGCAGTACTTC.

The chain recombines TRBV4-1 with TRBJ2-7, with D possibly TRBD1 on 6 matching bases. CDR3 length: 15 amino acids. Trimming shortened V by 2 bases and J by 0 bases, and 11 bases separated the two germline ends. Germline V gene sequence: CDR1 MGHRA, CDR2 YSYEKL. Here the CDR3 reads CASSQPTGRSYEQYF. CDR3 bases: TGCGCCAGCAGCCAACCGACAGGTCGCTCCTACGAGCAGTACTTC.

The chain recombines TRBV4-1 with TRBJ1-1; maybe TRBD1 (5 bases). V was pared by 4 bases and J by 2 bases, with 11 bases between. Germline CDR1 reads MGHRA; CDR2 reads YSYEKL. The CDR3 covers 14 residues. The CDR3 sequence: CASSREGLNTEAFF. CDR3 nucleotide sequence: TGCGCCAGCAGCCGGGAGGGGTTAAACACTGAAGCTTTCTTT.

The V gene is TRBV6-5, the J gene TRBJ2-1; 10 bases fit TRBD2. CDR1 and CDR2 from the germline V gene are MNHEY and SVGAGI. This CDR3 is built from 15 residues. V dropped 6 bases and J dropped 3; count of bases not matched to a gene: 5. CDR3 region: CASSPGTSVYNEQFF. CDR3 nucleotide sequence: TGTGCCAGCAGCCCAGGGACTAGCGTCTACAATGAGCAGTTCTTC.

This sequence joins TRBV5-1 and TRBJ2-3; 15 nucleotides align to TRBD2. The CDR3 length is 17 residues. Per the germline V gene, CDR1 is SGHRS and CDR2 is YFSETQ. The J segment lost 4 bases and the V segment lost 7 bases, leaving 10 bases of the junction unmatched. The CDR3 coding sequence is TGCGCCAGCCGGACTAGCGGGGGGGGCAGGTCCGCAGATACGCAGTATTTT. This codes for CASRTSGGGRSADTQYF.

The V and J genes are TRBV4-2 and TRBJ2-7; no clear D gene. The CDR3 extends over 14 amino acids. Germline values: CDR1 LGHNA, CDR2 YNFKEQ. The V and J ends lost 2 bases and 3 bases respectively, with 11 bases between them. The CDR3 protein is CASSQRVEDYEQYF. The CDR3 coding sequence is TGTGCCAGCAGCCAACGGGTCGAGGACTACGAGCAGTACTTC.

The chain combines TRBV30 with TRBJ1-1, with a possible D match to TRBD1 (5 bases). V was trimmed by 0 bases and J by 4 bases, leaving 9 bases between them. Germline V CDR1 and CDR2: GTSNPN, SVGIG (reference sequence). This CDR3 has 13 residues. The CDR3 nucleotides are TGTGCCTGGAGTGTAATTAGGGGCACTGAAGCTTTCTTT. This translates into CAWSVIRGTEAFF.

The V call is TRBV18, the J call TRBJ2-1, with 7 bases identical to TRBD1. The germline V gene has CDR1 KGHSH and CDR2 LQKENI. The CDR3 consists of 15 residues. V was pared by 3 bases and J by 7 bases, with 9 bases of the junction left unmatched. CDR3 amino acids: CASSPDSTGSNEQFF. In nucleotides, the CDR3 is TGTGCCAGCTCACCGGACTCGACAGGGTCGAATGAGCAGTTCTTC.

The rearrangement joins TRBV6-5 to TRBJ1-1; D unclear. Germline assignment: CDR1 MNHEY and CDR2 SVGAGI. The CDR3 sequence is 13 residues long. V was trimmed by 4 bases and J by 4 bases, leaving 10 bases between them. In DNA, the CDR3 is TGTGCCAGCAGTTGGGAGGCTACCACTGAAGCTTTCTTT. Protein: CASSWEATTEAFF.

This chain joins TRBV7-9 and TRBJ1-5; D ambiguous. Trimming cost V 8 bases and J 10 bases, with 12 bases left between them. The CDR3 is made up of 11 amino acids. The V gene's germline CDR1 is SEHNR and CDR2 FQNEAQ (reference sequence). The CDR3 nucleotides are TGTGCCAGCGGCCTCGAGGGACCCCAGCATTTT. This codes for CASGLEGPQHF.

This chain connects TRBV6-5 to TRBJ1-2; 8 bases fit TRBD1. There are 14 residues in the CDR3. Germline lookup yields CDR1 MNHEY and CDR2 SVGAGI. Trimming cost V 6 bases and J 0 bases; bases outside gene matches: 3. CDR3 DNA: TGTGCCAGCAGAGGACAGGGTCCTAACTATGGCTACACCTTC. It is translated as CASRGQGPNYGYTF.

Notes on this clone: A read error may produce the germline difference seen at one junction end. The chain has TRBV7-7 and TRBJ2-1, with a tentative D call TRBD1 (7 bases). Germline V gene lookup returns CDR1 SSHAT and CDR2 FNYEAQ (reference sequence). The CDR3 has 13 residues. The CDR3 here is CASSAGQLNEQFF. The CDR3 nucleotides are TGTGCTAGCAGCGCGGGACAGCTCAATGAGCAGTTCTTC.